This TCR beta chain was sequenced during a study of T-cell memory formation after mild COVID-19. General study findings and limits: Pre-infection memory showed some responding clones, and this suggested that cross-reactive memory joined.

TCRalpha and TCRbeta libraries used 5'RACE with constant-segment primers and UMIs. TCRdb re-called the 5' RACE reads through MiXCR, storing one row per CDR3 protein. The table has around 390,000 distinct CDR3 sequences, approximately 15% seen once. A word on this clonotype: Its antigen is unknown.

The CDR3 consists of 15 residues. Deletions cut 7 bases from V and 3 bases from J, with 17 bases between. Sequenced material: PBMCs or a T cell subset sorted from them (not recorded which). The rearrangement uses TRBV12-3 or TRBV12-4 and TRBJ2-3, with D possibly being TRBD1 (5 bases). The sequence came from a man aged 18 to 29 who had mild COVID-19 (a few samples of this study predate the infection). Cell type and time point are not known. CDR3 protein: CASTTSSSGTDTQYF. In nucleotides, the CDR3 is TGTGCCAGCACCACCTCCTCCTCAGGGACAGATACGCAGTATTTT.